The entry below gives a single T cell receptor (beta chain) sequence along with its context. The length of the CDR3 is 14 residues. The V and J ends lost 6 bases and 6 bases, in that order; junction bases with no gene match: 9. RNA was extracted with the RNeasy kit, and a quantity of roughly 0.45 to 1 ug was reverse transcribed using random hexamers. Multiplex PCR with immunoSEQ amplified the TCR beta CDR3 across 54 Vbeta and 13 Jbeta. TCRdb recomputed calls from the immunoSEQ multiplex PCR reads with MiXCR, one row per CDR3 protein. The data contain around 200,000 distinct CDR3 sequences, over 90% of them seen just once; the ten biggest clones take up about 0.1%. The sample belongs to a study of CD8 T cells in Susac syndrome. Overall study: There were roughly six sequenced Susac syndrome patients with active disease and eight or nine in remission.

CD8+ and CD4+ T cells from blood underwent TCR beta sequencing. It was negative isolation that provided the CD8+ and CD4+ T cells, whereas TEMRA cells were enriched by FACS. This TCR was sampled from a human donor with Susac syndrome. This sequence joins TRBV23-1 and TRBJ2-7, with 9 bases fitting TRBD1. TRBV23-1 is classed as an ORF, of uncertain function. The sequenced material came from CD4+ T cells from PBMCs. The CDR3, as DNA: TGCGCCAGCAGGGGGACAGGGTGGAGTTGCGAGCAGTACTTC. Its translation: CASRGTGWSCEQYF.